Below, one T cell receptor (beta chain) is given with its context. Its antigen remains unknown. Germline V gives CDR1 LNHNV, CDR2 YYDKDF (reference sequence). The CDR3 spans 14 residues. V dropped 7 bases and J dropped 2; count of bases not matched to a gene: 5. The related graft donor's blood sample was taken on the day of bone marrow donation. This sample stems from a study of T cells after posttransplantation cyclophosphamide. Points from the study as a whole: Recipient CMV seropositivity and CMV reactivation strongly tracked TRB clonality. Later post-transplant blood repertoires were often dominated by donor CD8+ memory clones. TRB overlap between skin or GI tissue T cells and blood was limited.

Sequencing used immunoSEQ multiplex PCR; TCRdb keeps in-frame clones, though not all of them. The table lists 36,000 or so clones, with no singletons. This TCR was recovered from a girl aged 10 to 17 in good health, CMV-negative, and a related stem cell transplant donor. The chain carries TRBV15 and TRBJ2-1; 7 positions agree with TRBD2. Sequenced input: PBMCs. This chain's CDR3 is CATTPGGAYNEQFF. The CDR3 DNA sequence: TGTGCCACCACCCCGGGAGGCGCCTACAATGAGCAGTTCTTC.